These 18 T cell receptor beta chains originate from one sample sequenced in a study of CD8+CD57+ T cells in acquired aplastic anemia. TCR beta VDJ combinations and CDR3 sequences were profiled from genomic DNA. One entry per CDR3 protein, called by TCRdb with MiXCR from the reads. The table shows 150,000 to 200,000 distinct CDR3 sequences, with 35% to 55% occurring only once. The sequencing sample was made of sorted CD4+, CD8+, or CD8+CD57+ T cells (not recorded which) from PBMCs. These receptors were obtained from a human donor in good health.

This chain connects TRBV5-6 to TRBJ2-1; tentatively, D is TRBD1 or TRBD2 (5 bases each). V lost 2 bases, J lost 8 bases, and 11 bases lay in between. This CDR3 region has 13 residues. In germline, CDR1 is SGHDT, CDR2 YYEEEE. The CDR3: CASSFGASDEQFF. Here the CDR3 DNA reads TGTGCCAGCAGCTTCGGGGCCTCGGATGAGCAGTTCTTC.

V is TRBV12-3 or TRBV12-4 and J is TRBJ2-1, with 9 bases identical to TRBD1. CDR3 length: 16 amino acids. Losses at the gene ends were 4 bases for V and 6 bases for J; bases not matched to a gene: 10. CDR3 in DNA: TGTGCCAGCAGTTGGACCGGGACAGGGAGCATCAATGAGCAGTTCTTC. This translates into CASSWTGTGSINEQFF.

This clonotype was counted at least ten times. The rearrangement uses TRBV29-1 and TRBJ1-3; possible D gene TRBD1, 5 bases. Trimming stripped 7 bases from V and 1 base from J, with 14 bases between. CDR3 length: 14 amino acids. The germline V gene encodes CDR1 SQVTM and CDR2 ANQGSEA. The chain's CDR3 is CSDTGPFSGNTIYF. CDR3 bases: TGCAGCGACACGGGACCCTTTTCTGGAAACACCATATATTTT.

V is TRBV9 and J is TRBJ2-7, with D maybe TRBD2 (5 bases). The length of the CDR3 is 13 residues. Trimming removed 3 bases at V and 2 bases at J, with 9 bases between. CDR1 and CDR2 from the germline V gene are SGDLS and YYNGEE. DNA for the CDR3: TGTGCCAGCAGCGGACTATCTACCTACGAGCAGTACTTC. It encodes CASSGLSTYEQYF.

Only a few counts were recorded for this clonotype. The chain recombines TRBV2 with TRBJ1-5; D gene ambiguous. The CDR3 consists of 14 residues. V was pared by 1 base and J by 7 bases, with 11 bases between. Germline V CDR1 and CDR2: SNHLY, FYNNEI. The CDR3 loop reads CASSEGVQGQPQHF. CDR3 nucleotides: TGTGCCAGCAGTGAAGGGGTGCAAGGGCAGCCCCAGCATTTT.

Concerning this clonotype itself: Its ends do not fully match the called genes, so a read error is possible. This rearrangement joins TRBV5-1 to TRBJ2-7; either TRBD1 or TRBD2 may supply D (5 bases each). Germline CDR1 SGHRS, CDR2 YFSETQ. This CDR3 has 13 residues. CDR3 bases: TGCGCCAGCAGCAAGGGGCCGAACTACGAGCGGTGCTTC. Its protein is CASSKGPNYERCF.

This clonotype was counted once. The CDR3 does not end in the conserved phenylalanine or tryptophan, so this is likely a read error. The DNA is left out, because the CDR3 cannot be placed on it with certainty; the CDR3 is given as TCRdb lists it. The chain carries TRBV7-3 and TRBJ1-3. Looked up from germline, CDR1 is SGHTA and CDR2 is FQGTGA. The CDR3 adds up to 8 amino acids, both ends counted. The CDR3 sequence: CASSPREG.

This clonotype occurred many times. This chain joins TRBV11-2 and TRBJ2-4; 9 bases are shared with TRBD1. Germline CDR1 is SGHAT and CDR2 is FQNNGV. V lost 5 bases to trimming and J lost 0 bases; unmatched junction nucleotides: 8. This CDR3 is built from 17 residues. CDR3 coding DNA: TGTGCCAGCAGCGACAGGGGGGTAGGGCTAGCCAAAAACATTCAGTACTTC. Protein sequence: CASSDRGVGLAKNIQYF. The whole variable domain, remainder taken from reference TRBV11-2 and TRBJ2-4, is EAGVAQSPRYKIIEKRQSVAFWCNPISGHATLYWYQQILGQGPKLLIQFQNNGVVDDSQLPKDRFSAERLKGVDSTLKIQPAKLEDSAVYLCASSDRGVGLAKNIQYFGAGTRLSVL.

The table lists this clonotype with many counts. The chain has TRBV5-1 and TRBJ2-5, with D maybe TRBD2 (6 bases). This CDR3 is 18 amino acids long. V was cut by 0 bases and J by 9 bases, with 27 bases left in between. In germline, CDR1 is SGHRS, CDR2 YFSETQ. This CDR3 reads CASSLEASDSRRGIAQYF. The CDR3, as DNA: TGCGCCAGCAGCTTGGAAGCTAGCGATTCTCGGAGAGGGATAGCCCAGTACTTC.

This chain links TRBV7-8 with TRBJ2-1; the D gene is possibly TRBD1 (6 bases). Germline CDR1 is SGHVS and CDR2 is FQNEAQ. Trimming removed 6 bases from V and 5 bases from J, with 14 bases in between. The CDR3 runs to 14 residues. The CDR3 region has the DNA TGTGCCAGCAGTTTCAGGGGTTTGAACAATGAGCAGTTCTTC. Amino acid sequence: CASSFRGLNNEQFF.

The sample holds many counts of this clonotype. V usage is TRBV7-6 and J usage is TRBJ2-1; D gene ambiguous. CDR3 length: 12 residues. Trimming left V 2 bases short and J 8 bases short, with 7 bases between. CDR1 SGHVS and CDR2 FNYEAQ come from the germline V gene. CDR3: CASSLSGHEQFF. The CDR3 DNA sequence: TGTGCCAGCAGCTTATCGGGTCATGAGCAGTTCTTC.

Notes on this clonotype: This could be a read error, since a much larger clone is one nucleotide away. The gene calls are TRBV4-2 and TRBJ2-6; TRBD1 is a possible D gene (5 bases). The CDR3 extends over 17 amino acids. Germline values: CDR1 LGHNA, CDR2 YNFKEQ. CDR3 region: CASSQAGRLSGANILTF. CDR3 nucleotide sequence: TGTGCCAGCAGCCAGGCTGGACGGCTTTCTGGGGCCAACATCCTGACTTTC.

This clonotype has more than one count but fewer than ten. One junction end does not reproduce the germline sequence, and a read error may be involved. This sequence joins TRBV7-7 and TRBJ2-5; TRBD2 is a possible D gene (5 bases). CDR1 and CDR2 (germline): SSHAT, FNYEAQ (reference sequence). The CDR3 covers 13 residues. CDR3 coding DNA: TGTGCTAGCAGCTCAGTGGGGAACGGGGCCCAGTACTTC. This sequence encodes CASSSVGNGAQYF. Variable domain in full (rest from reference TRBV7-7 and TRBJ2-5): GAGVSQSPRYKVTKRGQDVTLRCDPISSHATLYWYQQALGQGPEFLTYFNYEAQPDKSGLPSDRFSAERPEGSISTLTIQRTEQRDSAMYRCASSSVGNGAQYFGPGTRLLVL.

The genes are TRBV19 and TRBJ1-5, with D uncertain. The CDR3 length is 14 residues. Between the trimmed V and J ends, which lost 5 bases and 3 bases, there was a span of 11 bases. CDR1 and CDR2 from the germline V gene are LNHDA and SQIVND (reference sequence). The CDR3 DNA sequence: TGTGCCAGTAGTGTGCAGGCTTTCAATCAGCCCCAGCATTTT. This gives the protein CASSVQAFNQPQHF.

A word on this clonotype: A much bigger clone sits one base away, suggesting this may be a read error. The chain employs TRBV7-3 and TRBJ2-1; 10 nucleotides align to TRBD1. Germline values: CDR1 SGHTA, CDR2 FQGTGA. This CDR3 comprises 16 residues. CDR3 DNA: TGTGCCAGCAGCCCCCGGGACAGGGGCAACTACAATGAGCAGCTCTTC. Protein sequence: CASSPRDRGNYNEQLF.

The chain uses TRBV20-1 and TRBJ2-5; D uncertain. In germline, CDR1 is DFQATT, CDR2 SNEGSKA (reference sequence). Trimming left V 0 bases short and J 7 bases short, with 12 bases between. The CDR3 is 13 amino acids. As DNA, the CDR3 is TGCAGTGCTAGAGATATGCACAATGGGACCCAGTACTTC. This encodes CSARDMHNGTQYF.

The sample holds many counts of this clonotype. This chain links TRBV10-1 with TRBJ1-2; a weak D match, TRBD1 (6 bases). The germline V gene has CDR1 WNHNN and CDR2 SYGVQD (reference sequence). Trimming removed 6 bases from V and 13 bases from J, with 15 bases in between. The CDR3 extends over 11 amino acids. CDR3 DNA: TGCGCCAGCAGAGGGGGTTCTCGCTGCACCTTC. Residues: CASRGGSRCTF.

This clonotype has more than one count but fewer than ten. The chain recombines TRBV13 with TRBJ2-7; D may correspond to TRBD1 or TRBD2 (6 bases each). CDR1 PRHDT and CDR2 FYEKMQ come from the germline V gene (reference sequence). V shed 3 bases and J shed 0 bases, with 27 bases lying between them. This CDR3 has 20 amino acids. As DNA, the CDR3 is TGTGCCAGCAGCTTTAGAGGGGGGAGGCTCACAGTGGGTGGCTCCTACGAGCAGTACTTC. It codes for CASSFRGGRLTVGGSYEQYF.